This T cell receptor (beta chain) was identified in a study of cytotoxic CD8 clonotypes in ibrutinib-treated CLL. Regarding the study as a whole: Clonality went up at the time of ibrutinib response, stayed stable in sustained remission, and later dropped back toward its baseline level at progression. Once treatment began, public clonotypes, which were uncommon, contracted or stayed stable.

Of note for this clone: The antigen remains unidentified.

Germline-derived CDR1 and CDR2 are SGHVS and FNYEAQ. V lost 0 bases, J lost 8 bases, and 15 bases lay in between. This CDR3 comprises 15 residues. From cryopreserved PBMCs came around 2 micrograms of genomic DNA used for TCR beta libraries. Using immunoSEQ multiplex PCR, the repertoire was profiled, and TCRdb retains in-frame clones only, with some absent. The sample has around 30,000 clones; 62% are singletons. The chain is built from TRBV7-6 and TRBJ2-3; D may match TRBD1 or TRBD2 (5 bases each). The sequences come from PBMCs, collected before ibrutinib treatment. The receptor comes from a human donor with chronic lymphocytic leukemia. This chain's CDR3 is CASSLAGTGTFTQYF. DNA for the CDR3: TGTGCCAGCAGCTTAGCCGGGACCGGGACGTTTACGCAGTATTTT.